This T cell receptor (beta chain) was identified in a study of blood T cells in healthy people across ages. Sample-barcoded 5' priming and a J-beta primer mix drove a second PCR of 7 to 11 cycles. MiXCR, applied by TCRdb to the 5' RACE reads, yields one record per CDR3 protein. The repertoire includes hundreds of thousands of distinct CDR3 sequences, approximately 25% of them detected once, and roughly 10% sits in the top ten. The CDR3 has 17 amino acids. Germline loops: CDR1 SGHDN, CDR2 FVKESK. The V end lost 1 base, the J end lost 0 bases, and 14 bases lay between the germline ends. These same data were also listed under a study on T cells of mothers and their children.

The TCR comes from a boy aged 5 to 17 in good health. Sequencing was carried out using blood. This chain uses TRBV14 with TRBJ2-3; a weak D match, TRBD2 (6 bases). CDR3 bases: TGTGCCAGCAGCCAAGGTGTGGGGGGAGTAAGCACAGATACGCAGTATTTT. Translation: CASSQGVGGVSTDTQYF. Combining the CDR3 with reference TRBV14 and TRBJ2-3 gives the whole variable domain EAGVTQFPSHSVIEKGQTVTLRCDPISGHDNLYWYRRVMGKEIKFLLHFVKESKQDESGMPNNRFLAERTGGTYSTLKVQPAELEDSGVYFCASSQGVGGVSTDTQYFGPGTRLTVL.